A selection of T cell receptor beta chains follows, all from one sample in a study of T-cell reconstitution after alpha-beta-depleted transplantation in children. TCRdb re-derived calls from the PCR reads in MiXCR, one entry per CDR3 protein. The sample lists approximately 400,000 distinct CDR3 sequences, 15% to 20% occurring once. This specimen was PBMCs, mostly from graft donor cells, taken 360 days after TCRalphabeta/CD19-depleted stem cell transplant. The receptors here all came from a boy in the first two years of life who had a stem cell transplant for Wiskott-Aldrich syndrome, so the T cells may come from the graft donor. Both conserved end residues are part of each CDR3. D genes are given only for firm matches. Some rows have no size entry. The others give once, few or many, or a class for an expanded clone.

len	abundance	v_gene	j_gene	d_gene	CDR3aa	CDR3nt
14	NA	TRBV18	TRBJ2-4	TRBD1	CASSPDRVQNIQYF	TGTGCCAGCTCGCCGGACAGGGTTCAAAACATTCAGTACTTC
15	few	TRBV7-9	TRBJ1-6	NA	CASSSGPTRNSPLHF	TGTGCCAGCAGCTCCGGACCGACCCGGAATTCACCCCTCCACTTT
17	NA	TRBV7-2	TRBJ2-2	TRBD2	CASSFPSGSQWAGELFF	TGTGCCAGCAGCTTTCCTAGCGGGAGTCAGTGGGCCGGGGAGCTGTTTTTT
15	few	TRBV2	TRBJ2-1	NA	CASSEAPRDHNEQFF	TGTGCCAGCAGTGAAGCGCCGCGGGACCACAATGAGCAGTTCTTC
16	few	TRBV7-2	TRBJ2-5	TRBD2	CASSPRLAGGRETQYF	TGTGCCAGCAGCCCGAGACTAGCGGGGGGGCGGGAGACCCAGTACTTC
13	few	TRBV10-3	TRBJ2-2	TRBD1	CAVSDRAGGELFF	TGTGCCGTTTCGGACAGGGCAGGCGGGGAGCTGTTTTTT
14	few	TRBV28	TRBJ1-6	NA	CASSFRPVNSPLHF	TGTGCCAGCAGTTTCCGGCCAGTTAATTCACCCCTCCACTTT
15	NA	TRBV6-2/TRBV6-3	TRBJ2-3	TRBD2	CASSYPGLAGDTQYF	TGTGCCAGCAGTTACCCAGGACTAGCGGGAGATACGCAGTATTTT
17	NA	TRBV5-1	TRBJ2-1	NA	CASSGMRGTWAYNEQFF	TGCGCCAGCAGCGGAATGAGGGGGACCTGGGCCTACAATGAGCAGTTCTTC
15	few	TRBV11-2	TRBJ2-1	NA	CASSSTRTRYNEQFF	TGTGCCAGCAGCTCAACTAGGACGCGCTACAATGAGCAGTTCTTC
8	NA	TRBV15	TRBJ2-7	NA	CVLYEQYF	TGTGTACTCTACGAGCAGTACTTC